Below, 29 T cell receptor beta chains from the same sample are listed, as sequenced in a study of tumor and adjacent non-tumor tissue in lung cancer. A modified ARM-PCR protocol with three rounds of nested PCR amplified TCRbeta. A single record per CDR3 protein comes from TCRdb applying MiXCR to the multiplex PCR reads. The sample holds over 35,000 distinct CDR3 sequences, approximately 57% seen once. The template was RNA from unsorted bulk tissue. More than 3 cm separated this lung sample from the edge of the tumor. Material for sequencing was distant non-tumor lung tissue. Source of these receptors: a man over 45 with non-small cell lung cancer.

Note on this clonotype: Mismatch with germline at one junction end may stem from a read error. The V call is TRBV6-6, the J call TRBJ2-7; D is possibly TRBD2 (5 bases). CDR3 length: 13 amino acids. CDR1 is MNHNY, CDR2 SVGAGI, per germline (reference sequence). The CDR3 here is CASSGGLLDEQYF. The CDR3 DNA sequence: TGTGCCAGCAGTGGAGGTCTCTTGGACGAGCAATACTTC.

The chain is built from TRBV11-2 and TRBJ2-7, with D perhaps given as TRBD1 or TRBD2 (5 bases each). The CDR3 covers 12 residues. V lost 1 base to trimming and J lost 8 bases, with 9 bases between them. Germline V CDR1 and CDR2: SGHAT, FQNNGV. The DNA of the CDR3 is TGTGCCAGCAGCTTAGGGGGGTTTAAGCAGTACTTC. Residues: CASSLGGFKQYF.

This CDR3 reads CSVYRGRVYTEAFF. Here the CDR3 DNA reads TGCAGTGTATACAGGGGGCGCGTATACACTGAAGCTTTCTTT. The chain recombines TRBV20-1 with TRBJ1-1; 9 positions match TRBD1. The CDR3 is made up of 14 amino acids. Germline V gene data show CDR1 as DFQATT and CDR2 as SNEGSKA (reference sequence). The junction had 9 bases not matched to a gene; V was cut back by 7 bases and J by 3 bases.

On this clonotype itself: A read error may account for a junction end that differs from germline. The chain recombines TRBV6-6 with TRBJ2-2, with TRBD2 identical over 10 bases. Germline V CDR1 and CDR2: MNHNY, SVGAGI (reference sequence). The CDR3 consists of 18 residues. The CDR3 loop reads CVSTTLAGGTTNTGELFF. CDR3 DNA: TGTGTCAGCACCACTTTAGCGGGGGGCACGACGAACACCGGGGAGCTGTTTTTT.

A word on this clonotype: A much larger clone lies one base from this, so it may be a read error. V and J are TRBV10-3 and TRBJ2-7; D gene unclear. In germline, CDR1 is ENHRY, CDR2 SYGVKD. The CDR3 runs to 15 residues. The CDR3 DNA is TGTGCCATCAGTGAGTCAGAGGTCCTCTCCTACGAGCGGTACTTC. Its protein is CAISESEVLSYERYF.

This clonotype showed up many times. The V and J genes are TRBV29-1 and TRBJ2-7, with D tentatively TRBD1 (6 bases). CDR3 length: 12 amino acids. The V gene lost 7 bases and the J gene lost 0 bases, with 10 bases spanning the gap. CDR1 is SQVTM and CDR2 is ANQGSEA in the germline V gene. The CDR3 DNA reads TGCAGCGGCAGGGACAACTCCTACGAGCAGTACTTC. This translates into CSGRDNSYEQYF.

This clonotype was detected many times. The V and J genes are TRBV6-6 and TRBJ2-2; the D gene is possibly TRBD2 (5 bases). The CDR3 is 15 amino acids. Germline CDR1 MNHNY, CDR2 SVGAGI (reference sequence). V was pared by 2 bases and J by 1 base, with 8 bases between. The CDR3 nucleotides are TGTGCCAGCAGTTACCCCGAGGGGAACACCGGGGAGCTGTTTTTT. Translated: CASSYPEGNTGELFF.

This clonotype was seen ten or more times. J is TRBJ2-4 and V is TRBV29-1; D is undetermined. CDR3 size: 16 residues. The germline V and J ends were trimmed by 6 bases and 0 bases, with 18 bases remaining between them. Germline lookup yields CDR1 SQVTM and CDR2 ANQGSEA. The CDR3 coding sequence is TGCAGCGTCCTAAAGGGTAGGGTGCTAGCCAAAAACATTCAGTACTTC. Translation gives CSVLKGRVLAKNIQYF.

This clonotype has just one count. The rearrangement links TRBV11-3 to TRBJ2-3; the D gene is possibly TRBD2 (5 bases). The CDR3 has 13 amino acids. Trimming cost V 4 bases and J 6 bases, with 11 bases left between them. In germline, CDR1 is SGHNT, CDR2 YENEEA. CDR3: CASSSQRADTQYF. CDR3 nucleotide sequence: TGTGCCAGCAGCTCCCAGAGGGCTGATACGCAGTATTTT. Full variable domain (outside the CDR3, taken from reference TRBV11-3 and TRBJ2-3): EAGVVQSPRYKIIEKKQPVAFWCNPISGHNTLYWYLQNLGQGPELLIRYENEEAVDDSQLPKDRFSAERLKGVDSTLKIQPAELGDSAVYLCASSSQRADTQYFGPGTRLTVL.

As for this clonotype: One junction end disagrees with the germline gene, perhaps due to a read error. V is TRBV11-2 and J is TRBJ1-1; tentative D call: TRBD1 (6 bases). Per the germline V gene, CDR1 is SGHAT and CDR2 is FQNNGV. The CDR3 loop spans 13 amino acids. The CDR3 DNA follows: TGTACCAGCAGCGTACAGGGATACACTGAAGTTTTCTTT. This sequence encodes CTSSVQGYTEVFF.

In its sample, this clonotype was seen a few times. The chain joins TRBV5-1 to TRBJ2-1; 9 bases are a match to TRBD2. CDR3 length equals 15 residues. The germline V gene encodes CDR1 SGHRS and CDR2 YFSETQ. J was trimmed by 5 bases and V by 0 bases; bases with no gene match: 3. CDR3 in amino acids: CASSLASGKNNEQFF. The CDR3 DNA reads as TGCGCCAGCAGCTTGGCTAGCGGGAAGAACAATGAGCAGTTCTTC. The variable domain in full, with the rest retrieved from reference TRBV5-1 and TRBJ2-1, is KAGVTQTPRYLIKTRGQQVTLSCSPISGHRSVSWYQQTPGQGLQFLFEYFSETQRNKGNFPGRFSGRQFSNSRSEMNVSTLELGDSALYLCASSLASGKNNEQFFGPGTRLTVL.

The rearrangement joins TRBV20-1 to TRBJ2-7; 8 positions agree with TRBD1. Germline V gene data show CDR1 as DFQATT and CDR2 as SNEGSKA (reference sequence). V lost 4 bases to trimming and J lost 3 bases; unmatched junction nucleotides: 11. The CDR3 runs to 15 residues. CDR3 bases: TGCAGTGCTACACGGTCAGGGGGCATTAGCTACGAGCAGTACTTC. Translation gives CSATRSGGISYEQYF.

Notes on this clonotype: Germline is not matched at one junction end, which may reflect a read error. The chain joins TRBV29-1 to TRBJ1-1; D is possibly TRBD1 (5 bases). This CDR3 contains 13 residues. Germline V gene sequence: CDR1 SQVTM, CDR2 ANQGSEA. In nucleotides, the CDR3 is TGCAGCGCGAGACAGAGGGCAAACACTGAAGCCTTCTTT. It codes for CSARQRANTEAFF.

Note on this clonotype: A read error may explain this, as a much larger clone is one base away. The CDR3 DNA is TGCAGTGCTTGGATTTCCGGGGCCAACGTCCTGACTTTC. Protein: CSAWISGANVLTF. The chain links TRBV20-1 to TRBJ2-6; D is uncertain. The CDR3 sequence is 13 residues long. Between the trimmed V and J ends, which lost 5 bases and 4 bases, there was a span of 9 bases. CDR1 and CDR2 from the germline V gene are DFQATT and SNEGSKA (reference sequence).

About this clonotype: This may be a read error, as it is one base from a much larger clone. The CDR3 nucleotides read TGTGCCACCAGCAGAGATATGGGGGGGGCCAAAAGCATTCAGTACTTC. Translation gives CATSRDMGGAKSIQYF. The genes are TRBV15 and TRBJ2-4; D is perhaps TRBD2 (7 bases). Germline V CDR1 and CDR2: LNHNV, YYDKDF (reference sequence). The CDR3 has 16 amino acids.

The genes are TRBV20-1 and TRBJ1-1; D gene ambiguous. The V gene lost 0 bases and the J gene lost 2 bases, with 13 bases spanning the gap. CDR1 DFQATT and CDR2 SNEGSKA come from the germline V gene (reference sequence). CDR3 length equals 15 residues. CDR3 amino acids: CSARDSASVNTEAFF. In DNA, the CDR3 is TGCAGTGCTAGAGATAGCGCCAGCGTTAACACTGAAGCTTTCTTT.

A remark on this clonotype: A read error may be the cause here, since a much bigger clone is one base away. This chain uses TRBV28 with TRBJ1-5, with a tentative D call TRBD1 (6 bases). Germline V gives CDR1 MDHEN, CDR2 SYDVKM. CDR3 length equals 15 residues. V gave up 3 bases and J gave up 7 bases, with 16 bases separating them. This CDR3 is CASSFVQGFRQPQHF. For the CDR3, the DNA is TGTGCCAGCAGTTTCGTGCAGGGGTTTCGGCAGCCCCAGCATTTT. Together with reference TRBV28 and TRBJ1-5, the CDR3 gives the full variable domain: DVKVTQSSRYLVKRTGEKVFLECVQDMDHENMFWYRQDPGLGLRLIYFSYDVKMKEKGDIPEGYSVSREKKERFSLILESASTNQTSMYLCASSFVQGFRQPQHFGDGTRLSIL.

The chain couples TRBV6-5 to TRBJ2-7, with TRBD2 matching 7 bases. Per germline, CDR1 MNHEY and CDR2 SVGAGI. V trimming: 6 bases; J trimming: 5 bases; junction bases outside the gene matches: 13. CDR3 length: 15 amino acids. The CDR3 nucleotides are TGTGCCAGCAGGTTAAGGACTAGAACCTTCGACGAGCAGTACTTC. As protein: CASRLRTRTFDEQYF.

The chain combines TRBV28 with TRBJ2-3; 12 bases are a match to TRBD2. Germline CDR1 and CDR2: MDHEN and SYDVKM. The V segment lost 7 bases and the J segment 5 bases; nucleotides outside the gene matches: 19. The CDR3 is 19 residues long. CDR3 region: CASTGDNRTSGALGDTQYF. The CDR3 DNA follows: TGTGCCAGCACGGGTGACAACAGGACTAGCGGGGCCCTGGGAGATACGCAGTATTTT.

Concerning this clonotype itself: A much larger clonotype is one base distant, so this may be a read error. The gene calls are TRBV28 and TRBJ1-5; 8 nucleotides align to TRBD1. The length of the CDR3 is 15 residues. The V segment lost 6 bases and the J segment 6 bases; nucleotides outside the gene matches: 10. The germline V gene encodes CDR1 MDHEN and CDR2 SYDVKM. Written as DNA, the CDR3 is TGTGCCAGCAGCCCCAGGGACAGGTATGGTCAGCCCCAGCATTTT. This codes for CASSPRDRYGQPQHF.

This clonotype was picked up many times. CDR3 protein: CASSPRPPRQGNQPQHF. CDR3 sequence (DNA): TGTGCCAGCAGCCCCCGTCCCCCGCGACAGGGAAATCAGCCCCAGCATTTT. The chain recombines TRBV7-8 with TRBJ1-5; 7 positions match TRBD1. The germline V gene encodes CDR1 SGHVS and CDR2 FQNEAQ. The ends lost 5 bases at V and 4 bases at J; junction bases unmatched: 14. The CDR3 length is 17 residues.

This clonotype was observed a few times. The V gene is TRBV2, the J gene TRBJ1-5, with D possibly matching TRBD1 (5 bases). Germline CDR1 and CDR2: SNHLY and FYNNEI. This CDR3 has 14 amino acids. V lost 0 bases and J lost 5, with 8 bases in between. The chain's CDR3 is CASSEADRYQPQHF. CDR3 nucleotides: TGTGCCAGCAGTGAAGCCGACAGATATCAGCCCCAGCATTTT.

The J gene is TRBJ1-2, the V gene TRBV30; no clear D gene. Trimming cost V 3 bases and J 3 bases, with 5 bases left between them. The CDR3 length is 11 residues. Germline V gives CDR1 GTSNPN, CDR2 SVGIG (reference sequence). The CDR3 loop reads CAWRWDYGYTF. CDR3 nucleotide sequence: TGTGCCTGGAGATGGGACTATGGCTACACCTTC. The full variable domain, with the rest looked up from reference TRBV30 and TRBJ1-2, is SQTIHQWPATLVQPVGSPLSLECTVEGTSNPNLYWYRQAAGRGLQLLFYSVGIGQISSEVPQNLSASRPQDRQFILSSKKLLLSDSGFYLCAWRWDYGYTFGSGTRLTVV.

About this clonotype itself: The junction does not match germline at one end; this may be a read error. The chain couples TRBV6-5 to TRBJ1-6, with a tentative D call TRBD1 (5 bases). The CDR3 has 16 amino acids. Germline assignment: CDR1 MNHEY and CDR2 SVGAGI. This CDR3 reads CAGSYSLGGGNSPLHF. The CDR3 DNA sequence: TGCGCCGGCAGTTACTCGCTCGGCGGGGGTAATTCACCCCTCCACTTT.

The chain employs TRBV6-5 and TRBJ1-1; a possible D gene is TRBD1 (5 bases). The CDR3 extends over 14 amino acids. With 6 bases removed from V and 3 bases from J, the gap between germline ends came to 14 bases. The germline V gene encodes CDR1 MNHEY and CDR2 SVGAGI. The CDR3 here is CASSSLGRDTEAFF. CDR3 in DNA: TGTGCCAGCAGCAGCCTGGGACGGGACACTGAAGCTTTCTTT.

With regard to this clonotype: Possible read error: a much larger clone is one base away. The V gene is TRBV5-6, the J gene TRBJ1-4; weak D call: TRBD1 (6 bases). V lost 0 bases, J lost 7 bases, and 10 bases lay in between. CDR3 length equals 14 residues. Germline-derived CDR1 and CDR2 are SGHDT and YYEEEE. CDR3 residues: CASSLDRASEKLFF. Here the CDR3 DNA reads TGTGCCAGCAGCTTGGACAGGGCTAGTGAAAAACTGTTTTTT.

Details on this clonotype: The CDR3 carries no conserved terminal phenylalanine or tryptophan, so it likely arises from a read error. The chain has TRBV11-3 and TRBJ2-1; TRBD2 might be the D (6 bases). CDR3 length: 17 amino acids. Trimming cost V 5 bases and J 2 bases, with 19 bases left between them. Germline V gene data show CDR1 as SGHNT and CDR2 as YENEEA. CDR3 protein: CASSPAGPSGAYNEQFS. The DNA of the CDR3 is TGTGCCAGCAGCCCCGCGGGGCCGAGTGGCGCCTACAATGAGCAGTTCTCC.

This chain joins TRBV7-2 and TRBJ2-3, with a possible D match to TRBD2 (5 bases). Trimming removed 6 bases at V and 0 bases at J, with 13 bases between. The germline CDR1 and CDR2 sequences are SGHTA and FQGNSA. This CDR3 spans 15 amino acids. CDR3 sequence reads: CASRSWPSSTDTQYF. CDR3 in DNA: TGTGCCAGCAGGTCGTGGCCTAGCAGCACAGATACGCAGTATTTT.

Comment on this clonotype: The conserved phenylalanine or tryptophan is not found at the CDR3 terminus, so this likely reflects a read error. It is unclear where the CDR3 begins or ends on the DNA, so no DNA is shown, and the CDR3 is as TCRdb lists it. This chain's CDR3 is CASSRGGDSSGANVLSS. V gene TRBV6-5 combines with J gene TRBJ2-6; the D call TRBD1 from the table was never checked on the DNA. CDR1 and CDR2 (germline): MNHEY, SVGAGI. The CDR3 is made up of 17 amino acids, end residues included.